This T cell receptor beta chain was sequenced during a study of T cells after yellow fever vaccination. The ends were cut back, 6 bases at V and 0 bases at J, with 9 bases in the middle. Germline V CDR1 and CDR2: MNHNS, SASEGT. CDR3 length: 13 amino acids. This clonotype was detected only a few times. TCRdb called the 5' RACE reads again in MiXCR, with one record for every CDR3 protein. The sample shows roughly 310,000 distinct CDR3 sequences, around 3.9% of them seen only once. The V gene is TRBV6-1, the J gene TRBJ2-7; D possibly matches TRBD1 or TRBD2 (5 bases each). Specimen: PBMCs, collected on the day of the yellow fever booster vaccination. The sequence came from a man aged 18 to 35 who received the YFV17D yellow fever vaccine. The CDR3 sequence: CASSRESSYEQYF. In DNA form, the CDR3 reads TGTGCCAGCAGCAGGGAGAGCTCCTACGAGCAGTACTTC.